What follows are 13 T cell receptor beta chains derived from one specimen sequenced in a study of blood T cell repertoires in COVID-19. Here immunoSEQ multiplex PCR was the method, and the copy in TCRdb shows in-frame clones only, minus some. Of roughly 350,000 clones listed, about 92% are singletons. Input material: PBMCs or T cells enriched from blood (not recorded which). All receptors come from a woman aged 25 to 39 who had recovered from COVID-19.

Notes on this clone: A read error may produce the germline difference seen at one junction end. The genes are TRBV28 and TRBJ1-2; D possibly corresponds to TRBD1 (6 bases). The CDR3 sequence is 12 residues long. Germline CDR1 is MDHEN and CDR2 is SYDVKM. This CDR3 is CASETGTYDYTF. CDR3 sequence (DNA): TGTGCCAGCGAAACAGGGACCTATGACTACACCTTC.

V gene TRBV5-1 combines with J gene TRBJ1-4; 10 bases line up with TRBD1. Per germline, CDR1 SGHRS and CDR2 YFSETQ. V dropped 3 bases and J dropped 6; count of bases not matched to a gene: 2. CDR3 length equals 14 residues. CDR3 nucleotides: TGCGCCAGCAGCTGGGGGACAGGGGATGAAAAACTGTTTTTT. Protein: CASSWGTGDEKLFF.

The CDR3 loop reads CASSLSQPQPGAKNIQYF. As DNA, the CDR3 is TGTGCCAGCAGTTTGAGTCAACCACAGCCCGGAGCCAAAAACATTCAGTACTTC. The chain has TRBV28 and TRBJ2-4; D not certain. The CDR3 contains 18 residues. Germline-derived CDR1 and CDR2 are MDHEN and SYDVKM. Trimming took 3 bases from V and 0 from J, leaving 18 bases between them. Together with reference TRBV28 and TRBJ2-4, the CDR3 gives the full variable domain: DVKVTQSSRYLVKRTGEKVFLECVQDMDHENMFWYRQDPGLGLRLIYFSYDVKMKEKGDIPEGYSVSREKKERFSLILESASTNQTSMYLCASSLSQPQPGAKNIQYFGAGTRLSVL.

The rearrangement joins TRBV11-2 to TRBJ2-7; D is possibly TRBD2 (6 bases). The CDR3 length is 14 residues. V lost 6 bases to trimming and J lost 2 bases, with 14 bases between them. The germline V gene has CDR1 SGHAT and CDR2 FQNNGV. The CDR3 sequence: CASRPGIAAYEQYF. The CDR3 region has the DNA TGTGCCAGCAGACCCGGAATAGCGGCCTACGAGCAGTACTTC.

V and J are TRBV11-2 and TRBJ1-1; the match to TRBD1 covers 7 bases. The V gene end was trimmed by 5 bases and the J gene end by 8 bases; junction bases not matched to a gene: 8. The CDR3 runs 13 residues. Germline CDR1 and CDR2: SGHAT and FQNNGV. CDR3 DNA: TGTGCCAGCAGCCAACAACCACAGGGGGAAGCTTTCTTT. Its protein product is CASSQQPQGEAFF.

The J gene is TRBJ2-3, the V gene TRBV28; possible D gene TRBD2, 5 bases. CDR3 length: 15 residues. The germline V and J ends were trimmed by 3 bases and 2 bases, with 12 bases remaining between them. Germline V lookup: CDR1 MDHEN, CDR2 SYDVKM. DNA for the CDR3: TGTGCCAGCAGTTTCTCTAGCAGACCCACAGATACGCAGTATTTT. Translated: CASSFSSRPTDTQYF. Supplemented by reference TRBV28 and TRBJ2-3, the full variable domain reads DVKVTQSSRYLVKRTGEKVFLECVQDMDHENMFWYRQDPGLGLRLIYFSYDVKMKEKGDIPEGYSVSREKKERFSLILESASTNQTSMYLCASSFSSRPTDTQYFGPGTRLTVL.

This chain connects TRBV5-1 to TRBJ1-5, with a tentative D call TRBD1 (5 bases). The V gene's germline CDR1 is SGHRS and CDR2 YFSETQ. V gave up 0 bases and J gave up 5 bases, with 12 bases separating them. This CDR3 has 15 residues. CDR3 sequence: CASSLAPDTYQPQHF. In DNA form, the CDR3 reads TGCGCCAGCAGCTTGGCCCCGGACACCTATCAGCCCCAGCATTTT.

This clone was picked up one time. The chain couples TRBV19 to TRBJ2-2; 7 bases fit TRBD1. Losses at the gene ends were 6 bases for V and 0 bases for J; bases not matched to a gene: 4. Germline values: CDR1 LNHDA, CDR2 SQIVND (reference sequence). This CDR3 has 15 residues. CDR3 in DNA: TGTGCCAGTAGCCGCCAGGGGGCGAACACCGGGGAGCTGTTTTTT. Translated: CASSRQGANTGELFF.

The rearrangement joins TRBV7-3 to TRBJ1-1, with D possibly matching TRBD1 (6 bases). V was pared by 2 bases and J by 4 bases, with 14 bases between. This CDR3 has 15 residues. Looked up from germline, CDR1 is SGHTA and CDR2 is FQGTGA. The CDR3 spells CASSLEQGRTTEAFF. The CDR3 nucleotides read TGTGCCAGCAGCTTAGAACAGGGTAGGACCACTGAAGCTTTCTTT.

The CDR3 here is CASSMGRTSGTAYEQYF. The CDR3 DNA sequence: TGTGCCAGTAGTATGGGACGGACTAGCGGGACCGCCTACGAGCAGTACTTC. The chain carries TRBV19 and TRBJ2-7, with 12 positions matching TRBD2. Germline CDR1 reads LNHDA; CDR2 reads SQIVND (reference sequence). Trimming took 3 bases from V and 2 from J; bases not matched to a gene: 8. This CDR3 has 17 amino acids.

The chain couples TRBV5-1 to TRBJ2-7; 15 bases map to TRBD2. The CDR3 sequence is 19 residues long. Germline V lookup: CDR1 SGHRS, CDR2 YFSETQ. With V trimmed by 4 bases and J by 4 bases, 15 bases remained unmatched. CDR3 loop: CASSPWTSGRAGRAYEQYF. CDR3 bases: TGCGCCAGCAGCCCATGGACTAGCGGGAGGGCCGGTAGGGCGTACGAGCAGTACTTC.

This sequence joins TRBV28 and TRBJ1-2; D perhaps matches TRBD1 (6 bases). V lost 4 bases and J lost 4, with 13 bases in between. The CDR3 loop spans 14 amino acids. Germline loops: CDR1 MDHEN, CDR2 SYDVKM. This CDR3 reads CASSSLPGAYGYTF. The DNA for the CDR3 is TGTGCCAGCAGTTCTCTCCCAGGGGCCTATGGCTACACCTTC.

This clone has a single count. CDR3 region: CATLSVEAETQYF. As DNA, the CDR3 is TGTGCCACCCTCAGTGTAGAGGCGGAGACCCAGTACTTC. The gene calls are TRBV10-3 and TRBJ2-5; D unresolved. From germline, CDR1 is ENHRY and CDR2 SYGVKD. Deletions cut 10 bases from V and 5 bases from J, with 17 bases between. The CDR3 runs to 13 residues.